The sequence of this T cell receptor beta chain was determined in a study of cytomegalovirus exposure and HLA in healthy donors. The PCR contained 60 Vbeta and 13 Jbeta primers. Libraries were prepared by immunoSEQ multiplex PCR; TCRdb keeps only in-frame clonotypes and omits some of them. This sample has 200,000 to 250,000 clones, with about 80% found just once. The junction had 7 bases not matched to a gene; V was cut back by 6 bases and J by 5 bases. Germline V gene data show CDR1 as SEHNR and CDR2 as FQNEAQ (reference sequence). The CDR3 contains 15 residues. Notes on this clone: The antigen is unknown.

Study-wide findings and caveats: Three of the chains that were CMV-associated were confirmed in vitro to be specific for CMV antigens. Clonal expansion, a later analysis showed, was greater in HLA-associated TCR beta chains than in equally common others.

This chain links TRBV7-9 with TRBJ2-2; 9 nucleotides agree with TRBD1. The TCR sequence derives from a woman in her thirties or forties in good health and CMV-seronegative. The sample was PBMCs. In DNA form, the CDR3 reads TGTGCCAGCAGTCATGGGGACAGGGTTACCGGGGAGCTGTTTTTT. It translates to CASSHGDRVTGELFF.